The 21 T cell receptor beta chains below were found in one sample sequenced in a study of T cell clonotyping in hematopoietic cell transplantation. The assay was immunoSEQ multiplex PCR, and TCRdb's table has in-frame clones only and misses some. The top ten hold over 0.65% of the sample, which has some 40,000 clones, 94% seen once. The sample was peripheral blood mononuclear cells. The receptors come from a woman aged 50 to 65 in good health. Some clones in this sample may be carry-over from other donors' samples.

The rearrangement links TRBV15 to TRBJ1-5; no definite D call. The CDR3 length is 15 residues. Between the trimmed V and J ends, which lost 3 bases and 0 bases, there was a span of 9 bases. Per germline, CDR1 LNHNV and CDR2 YYDKDF (reference sequence). In nucleotides, the CDR3 is TGTGCCACCAGCAGGGTGGGGAATAGCAATCAGCCCCAGCATTTT. It specifies CATSRVGNSNQPQHF.

The V and J genes are TRBV10-3 and TRBJ1-1; tentative D call: TRBD1 (6 bases). Trimming removed 4 bases from V and 3 bases from J, with 12 bases in between. The CDR3 consists of 14 residues. CDR1 is ENHRY and CDR2 is SYGVKD in the germline V gene. In DNA, the CDR3 is TGTGCCATCAGTGTGTCAAGGGGGGACACTGAAGCTTTCTTT. As protein: CAISVSRGDTEAFF.

The CDR3 region has the DNA TGTGCCAGCAGCGCAGACAGGGTGAATGAGCAGTTCTTC. Protein: CASSADRVNEQFF. The chain links TRBV5-8 to TRBJ2-1; 7 nucleotides align to TRBD1. V was clipped by 4 bases and J by 7 bases; unmatched bases: 5. The CDR3 is 13 residues long. Germline lookup yields CDR1 SGHTS and CDR2 YDEGEE. Supplemented by reference TRBV5-8 and TRBJ2-1, the full variable domain reads EAGVTQSPTHLIKTRGQQATLRCSPISGHTSVYWYQQALGLGLQFLLWYDEGEERNRGNFPPRFSGRQFPNYSSELNVNALELEDSALYLCASSADRVNEQFFGPGTRLTVL.

The chain links TRBV5-1 to TRBJ1-5, with D tentatively TRBD1 (5 bases). Germline CDR1 and CDR2: SGHRS and YFSETQ. V lost 7 bases and J lost 5, with 13 bases in between. This CDR3 spans 13 amino acids. CDR3 nucleotide sequence: TGCGCCAGCCCCGGGACGGAGGATCAGCCCCAGCATTTT. This translates into CASPGTEDQPQHF.

The V call is TRBV29-1, the J call TRBJ2-1; 9 positions match TRBD1. The CDR3 has 14 residues. The V segment lost 7 bases and the J segment 6 bases; nucleotides outside the gene matches: 10. Per the germline V gene, CDR1 is SQVTM and CDR2 is ANQGSEA. The CDR3, as DNA: TGCAGCGCCCCTAGGGACAGGGCGGGCAATGAGCAGTTCTTC. Translating gives CSAPRDRAGNEQFF.

The rearrangement uses TRBV6-1 and TRBJ1-2; D is uncertain. V lost 4 bases and J 7 bases, leaving 10 bases between the germline ends. This CDR3 has 12 amino acids. Germline V lookup: CDR1 MNHNS, CDR2 SASEGT. CDR3 coding DNA: TGTGCCAGCAGTGTCCGTGTGGGTGGCTACACCTTC. Residues: CASSVRVGGYTF.

The genes are TRBV5-6 and TRBJ1-2; 8 nucleotides agree with TRBD1. The ends lost 1 base at V and 4 bases at J; junction bases unmatched: 0. CDR1 SGHDT and CDR2 YYEEEE come from the germline V gene. The CDR3 consists of 13 residues. CDR3 amino acids: CASSLQGAYGYTF. The CDR3 region has the DNA TGTGCCAGCAGCTTGCAGGGGGCCTATGGCTACACCTTC.

This chain joins TRBV9 and TRBJ2-3; TRBD2 matches at 10 bases. The germline CDR1 and CDR2 sequences are SGDLS and YYNGEE. With 8 bases clipped from V and 3 bases from J, the junction kept 9 bases outside the gene matches. This CDR3 region has 15 residues. CDR3: CASAHLLAGTDTQYF. The CDR3 nucleotides are TGTGCCAGTGCTCACCTACTAGCGGGGACAGATACGCAGTATTTT.

The genes are TRBV7-3 and TRBJ2-5; TRBD2 agrees at 9 bases. Trimming at V came to 1 base and at J to 5 bases, leaving 5 bases not matched to a gene. CDR3 length: 15 amino acids. Germline values: CDR1 SGHTA, CDR2 FQGTGA. CDR3 coding DNA: TGTGCCAGCAGCTTAAATAGCGGGGGAACTGAGACCCAGTACTTC. Translated: CASSLNSGGTETQYF. The whole variable domain, remainder taken from reference TRBV7-3 and TRBJ2-5, is GAGVSQTPSNKVTEKGKYVELRCDPISGHTALYWYRQSLGQGPEFLIYFQGTGAADDSGLPNDRFFAVRPEGSVSTLKIQRTERGDSAVYLCASSLNSGGTETQYFGPGTRLLVL.

This clone was seen only a few times. V gene TRBV11-2 combines with J gene TRBJ1-5; the D is unclear. The CDR3 covers 14 residues. V lost 1 base and J lost 2, with 6 bases in between. The germline gives CDR1 SGHAT, CDR2 FQNNGV. The CDR3 protein is CASSLGGGNQPQHF. The DNA of the CDR3 is TGTGCCAGCAGCTTAGGGGGAGGCAATCAGCCCCAGCATTTT.

The chain uses TRBV2 and TRBJ2-5, with TRBD1 identical over 8 bases. The ends lost 7 bases at V and 4 bases at J; junction bases unmatched: 5. CDR3 length: 13 residues. Germline V gene lookup returns CDR1 SNHLY and CDR2 FYNNEI. CDR3 DNA: TGTGCCAGCAAGAGAGGGACAGGAGAGACCCAGTACTTC. It is translated as CASKRGTGETQYF.

The rearrangement joins TRBV27 to TRBJ1-2, with D possibly matching TRBD1 (5 bases). Trimming stripped 1 base from V and 7 bases from J, with 13 bases between. From germline, CDR1 is MNHEY and CDR2 SMNVEV (reference sequence). The CDR3 length is 14 residues. The CDR3 sequence: CASSLFRGATGYTF. CDR3 coding DNA: TGTGCCAGCAGTTTATTTCGGGGCGCGACTGGCTACACCTTC.

The V and J genes are TRBV28 and TRBJ1-5; 12 bases agree with TRBD1. Germline V CDR1 and CDR2: MDHEN, SYDVKM. J was trimmed by 6 bases and V by 8 bases; bases with no gene match: 11. This CDR3 comprises 16 residues. The CDR3 region has the DNA TGTGCCAGCCGCCCTAGGGGACAGGGGGCGATTCAGCCCCAGCATTTT. It encodes CASRPRGQGAIQPQHF. The full variable domain, its missing parts supplied by reference TRBV28 and TRBJ1-5, is DVKVTQSSRYLVKRTGEKVFLECVQDMDHENMFWYRQDPGLGLRLIYFSYDVKMKEKGDIPEGYSVSREKKERFSLILESASTNQTSMYLCASRPRGQGAIQPQHFGDGTRLSIL.

The chain has TRBV5-1 and TRBJ2-2, with a tentative D call TRBD2 (5 bases). CDR1 and CDR2 (germline): SGHRS, YFSETQ. The CDR3 covers 16 residues. V gave up 1 base and J gave up 3 bases, with 13 bases separating them. The DNA for the CDR3 is TGCGCCAGCAGCTTGAGGACTGGTCTTCACACCGGGGAGCTGTTTTTT. This sequence encodes CASSLRTGLHTGELFF.

This chain joins TRBV11-2 and TRBJ1-5; D is perhaps TRBD1 (5 bases). The CDR3 spans 15 residues. V was cut by 1 base and J by 2 bases, with 9 bases left in between. Germline V gene sequence: CDR1 SGHAT, CDR2 FQNNGV. Here the CDR3 reads CASSLGGTGNQPQHF. The CDR3 region has the DNA TGTGCCAGCAGCTTAGGAGGGACCGGCAATCAGCCCCAGCATTTT.

A single count supports this clone. This chain links TRBV9 with TRBJ2-7; possibly TRBD2 for D (6 bases). The CDR3 consists of 17 residues. The germline V gene encodes CDR1 SGDLS and CDR2 YYNGEE. The ends were cut back, 0 bases at V and 6 bases at J, with 22 bases in the middle. CDR3 amino acids: CASSVAGGVEGTREQYF. The CDR3 bases are TGTGCCAGCAGCGTAGCAGGAGGGGTTGAGGGGACGCGCGAGCAGTACTTC.

This rearrangement joins TRBV6-1 to TRBJ2-2, with D hard to call. This CDR3 region has 13 residues. Per germline, CDR1 MNHNS and CDR2 SASEGT. V gave up 4 bases and J gave up 3 bases, with 6 bases separating them. The CDR3: CASSATYTGELFF. The CDR3 coding sequence is TGTGCCAGCAGTGCCACGTACACCGGGGAGCTGTTTTTT.

This chain's CDR3 is CASSAGTHGYTF. Written as DNA, the CDR3 is TGTGCCAGCAGCGCCGGGACTCACGGCTACACCTTC. J is TRBJ1-2 and V is TRBV7-2, with D possibly TRBD1 on 5 matching bases. There are 12 residues in the CDR3. Between the trimmed V and J ends, which lost 5 bases and 8 bases, there was a span of 12 bases. CDR1 is SGHTA and CDR2 is FQGNSA in the germline V gene. Based on the CDR3 plus reference TRBV7-2 and TRBJ1-2, the full variable domain is GAGVSQSPSNKVTEKGKDVELRCDPISGHTALYWYRQSLGQGLEFLIYFQGNSAPDKSGLPSDRFSAERTGGSVSTLTIQRTQQEDSAVYLCASSAGTHGYTFGSGTRLTVV.

V usage is TRBV6-5 and J usage is TRBJ1-2; perhaps TRBD1 as D (6 bases). CDR3 length: 12 amino acids. V lost 11 bases to trimming and J lost 2 bases, with 12 bases between them. CDR1 and CDR2 (germline): MNHEY, SVGAGI. The CDR3 protein is CAAGRGNYGYTF. The CDR3 DNA follows: TGTGCCGCTGGGAGGGGGAACTATGGCTACACCTTC.

The gene calls are TRBV25-1 and TRBJ1-4, with no clear D. Germline loops: CDR1 MGHDK, CDR2 SYGVNS. Between the trimmed V and J ends, which lost 0 bases and 8 bases, there was a span of 10 bases. The CDR3 contains 14 residues. CDR3 loop: CASSEYGQMEKLFF. DNA of the CDR3: TGTGCCAGCAGTGAATACGGCCAAATGGAAAAACTGTTTTTT.

CDR3 protein: CASSLESGPEQFF. Written as DNA, the CDR3 is TGTGCCAGCAGCTTAGAATCCGGTCCTGAGCAGTTCTTC. The rearrangement joins TRBV11-3 to TRBJ2-1, with D unclear. This CDR3 has 13 amino acids. The V end was cut by 0 bases, the J end by 9 bases, with 9 bases between. Germline V gives CDR1 SGHNT, CDR2 YENEEA.